This T cell receptor (beta chain) was sequenced for a study of blood T cells in healthy people across ages. A second PCR of 7 to 11 cycles used a sample-barcoded 5' primer and a J-beta primer mix. MiXCR, run by TCRdb on the 5' RACE reads, gives a single entry per CDR3 protein. The repertoire has approximately 800,000 distinct CDR3 sequences, approximately 24% of them found once; the top ten carry about 2.9%. These data were also filed under a second study, of T cells of mothers and their children. That source adds: Mother-child pairs who were related displayed a slightly higher overlap than unrelated pairs, a difference that was non-significant.

The sequence derives from a boy younger than 18 in good health. The source material was blood.

CDR3 nucleotide sequence: TGCGCCAGCAGCGATCCGGGAGGCAATGAGCAGTTCTTC. As protein: CASSDPGGNEQFF. The rearrangement uses TRBV5-1 and TRBJ2-1; 7 bases are a match to TRBD2. V lost 4 bases to trimming and J lost 6 bases; unmatched junction nucleotides: 4. Germline CDR1 SGHRS, CDR2 YFSETQ. There are 13 residues in the CDR3.